These 2 T cell receptor beta chains were all obtained from the same sample, sequenced in a study of cytomegalovirus exposure and HLA in healthy donors. Use of 60 Vbeta and 13 Jbeta primers characterized the PCR. Some clones are missing from TCRdb's copy, which holds only in-frame ones; the method was immunoSEQ multiplex PCR. The sample holds about 130,000 clones; 70% to 80% are singletons and the top ten take 2.6%. Sequenced material: PBMCs. Receptors were obtained from a woman aged 60-75 years in good health and CMV-seropositive.

This chain joins TRBV19 and TRBJ2-5; 9 bases are shared with TRBD1. The V gene end was trimmed by 6 bases and the J gene end by 5 bases; junction bases not matched to a gene: 10. The CDR3 covers 15 residues. Germline V gene sequence: CDR1 LNHDA, CDR2 SQIVND (reference sequence). The CDR3, as DNA: TGTGCCAGTAGCCTAGGGGGACAGGGTAGGGAGACCCAGTACTTC. It yields the protein CASSLGGQGRETQYF.

DNA for the CDR3: TGTGCCACCGCGGTACAAGGGGGAGTAGGGACTGAAGCTTTCTTT. It yields the protein CATAVQGGVGTEAFF. The gene calls are TRBV2 and TRBJ1-1; D might be TRBD1 (6 bases). The germline CDR1 and CDR2 sequences are SNHLY and FYNNEI. The CDR3 extends over 15 amino acids. V was cut by 10 bases and J by 5 bases, with 23 bases left in between.